The TCR beta chain described here comes from a study of immune characterization of retroperitoneal liposarcoma. Each CDR3 protein gets one entry after TCRdb re-called the PCR reads with MiXCR. The sample consists of about 10,000 distinct CDR3 sequences, about a quarter of them appearing once. This clonotype was detected a few times. The CDR3 contains 14 residues. Germline CDR1 is MNHEY and CDR2 is SMNVEV (reference sequence). Material for sequencing was tumor tissue. V usage is TRBV27 and J usage is TRBJ2-1, with TRBD2 identical over 13 bases. The end of the DNA aligns better with TRBJ2-7, so the J call may be wrong. The receptor comes from a female donor with retroperitoneal liposarcoma. The CDR3 here is CASRRLAGGDEQYF. The CDR3 DNA reads as TGTGCCAGCAGGAGACTAGCGGGGGGCGATGAGCAGTACTTC.